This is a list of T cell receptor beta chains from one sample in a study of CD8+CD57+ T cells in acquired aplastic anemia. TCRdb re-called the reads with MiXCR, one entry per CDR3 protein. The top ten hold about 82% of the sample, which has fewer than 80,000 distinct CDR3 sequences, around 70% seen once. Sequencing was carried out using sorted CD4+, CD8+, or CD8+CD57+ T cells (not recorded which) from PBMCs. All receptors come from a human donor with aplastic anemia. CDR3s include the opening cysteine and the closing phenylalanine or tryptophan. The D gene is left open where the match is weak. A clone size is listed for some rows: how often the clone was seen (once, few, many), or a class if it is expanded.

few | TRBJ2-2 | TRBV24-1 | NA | TGTGCCACCGGGAATGAAATCGGGGAGCTGTTTTTT | CATGNEIGELFF
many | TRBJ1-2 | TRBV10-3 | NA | TGTGCCATCTCCCCGAGAGGGGATGTTAACTATGGCTACACCTTC | CAISPRGDVNYGYTF
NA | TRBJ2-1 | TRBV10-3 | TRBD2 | TGTGCCATCAGTGAGTCGTTGGGACTAGCGGGATCAAATGAGCAGTTCTTC | CAISESLGLAGSNEQFF
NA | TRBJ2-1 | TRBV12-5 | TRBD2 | TGTGCTAGTGGTTGGGAGGGAACGGGATCCTACAATGAGCAGTTCTTC | CASGWEGTGSYNEQFF
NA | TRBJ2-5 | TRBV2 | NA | TGTGCCAGCAGAAGAGATGTAGAGACCCAGTACTTC | CASRRDVETQYF
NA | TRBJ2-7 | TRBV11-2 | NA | TGTGCCAGCAGTCCACTGGGACTCACAGCTCCTAACGAGCAGTACTTC | CASSPLGLTAPNEQYF
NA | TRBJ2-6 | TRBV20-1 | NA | TGCAGTGCTAGTGGGGACTCTGGGGCCAACGTCCTGACTTTC | CSASGDSGANVLTF
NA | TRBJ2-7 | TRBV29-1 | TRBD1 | TGCAGCGTCGTGACAGGGCAGTCCTACGAGCAGTACTTC | CSVVTGQSYEQYF
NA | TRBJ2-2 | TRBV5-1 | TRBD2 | TGCGCCAGCAGCTTGGGACTAGCTGACACCGGGGAGCTGTTTTTT | CASSLGLADTGELFF
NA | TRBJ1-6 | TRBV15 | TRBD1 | TGTGCCACCAGCGGGCAACAGGGGGCGGATAATTCACCCCTCCACTTT | CATSGQQGADNSPLHF
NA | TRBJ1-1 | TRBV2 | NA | TGTGCCAGCAGTGAATTTACGGATGGAGCAGCTTTCTTT | CASSEFTDGAAFF
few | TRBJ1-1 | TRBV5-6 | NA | TGTGCCAGCAGTCCCGCAGGGGCAGGTACTGAAGCTTCCTTT | CASSPAGAGTEASF
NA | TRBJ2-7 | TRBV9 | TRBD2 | TGTGCCAGCAGCGAGGGAACGATAGCGGGAGGAAACGAGCAGTACTTC | CASSEGTIAGGNEQYF
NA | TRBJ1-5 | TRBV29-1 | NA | TGCAGCGTTGATGGAGGCCATTTTGAGGGCAATCAGCCCCAGCATTTT | CSVDGGHFEGNQPQHF
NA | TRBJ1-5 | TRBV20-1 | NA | TGCAGTGCCATCACAGGGTTTAGCAATCAGCCCCAGCATTTT | CSAITGFSNQPQHF
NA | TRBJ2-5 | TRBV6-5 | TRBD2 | TGTGCCAGCAGTTACTCCGGGACTAGCGGGGGAGAGACCCAGTACTTC | CASSYSGTSGGETQYF
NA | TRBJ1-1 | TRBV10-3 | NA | TGTGCCATCAGTGACAGACAGGTACGAAACACTGAAGCTTTCTTT | CAISDRQVRNTEAFF
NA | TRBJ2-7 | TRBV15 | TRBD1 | TGTGCCACCAGCATGAGACAGGGTACGTACGAGCAGTACTTC | CATSMRQGTYEQYF
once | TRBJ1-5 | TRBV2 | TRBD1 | TGTGCCAGCAGAACAGGGGTGAATAGCAATCAGCCCCAGCATTTT | CASRTGVNSNQPQHF
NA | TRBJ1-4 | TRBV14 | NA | TGTGCCAGCAGGGGAGGGATAGATGGAAAACTGTTTTTT | CASRGGIDGKLFF
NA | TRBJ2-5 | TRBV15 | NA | TGTGCCACCAGCAGAACCCGGGGACTGAGCCAAGAGACCCAGTACTTC | CATSRTRGLSQETQYF
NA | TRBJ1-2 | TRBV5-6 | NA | TGTGCCAGCAGCTTGTTGCGGGATGGCTACACCTTC | CASSLLRDGYTF
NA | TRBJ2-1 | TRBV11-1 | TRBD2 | TGTGCCAGCAGCTCCAGCGGGAGCCCTTACAATGAGCAGTTCTTC | CASSSSGSPYNEQFF
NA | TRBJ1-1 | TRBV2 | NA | TGTGCCAGCAGTGAAGACAGGCACACTGAAGCTTTCTTT | CASSEDRHTEAFF
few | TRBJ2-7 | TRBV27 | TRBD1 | TGTGCCAGCAGCCCTGGACAGGGGGTAGGCGAGCAGTACTTC | CASSPGQGVGEQYF
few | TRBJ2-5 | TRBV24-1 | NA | TGTGCCACCAGCAAAGGGGGCCAAGAGACCCAGTACTTC | CATSKGGQETQYF
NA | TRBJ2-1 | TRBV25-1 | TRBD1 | TGTGCCAGCAGTGACCCCGGACAGGGTCGAAGCAATGAGCAGTTCTTC | CASSDPGQGRSNEQFF
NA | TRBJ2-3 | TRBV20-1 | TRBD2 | TGCAGTGCTAGACCCCTTTCTAGCGGCCTCACAGATACGCAGTATTTT | CSARPLSSGLTDTQYF
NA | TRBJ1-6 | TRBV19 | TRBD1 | TGTGCCAGTAGTCCCGGGACAGGGCATAATTCACCCCTCCACTTT | CASSPGTGHNSPLHF
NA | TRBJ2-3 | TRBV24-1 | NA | TGTGCCACGAGTCCGACCACAGATACGCAGTATTTT | CATSPTTDTQYF
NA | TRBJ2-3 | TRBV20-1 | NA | TGCAGTGCCACCGGACGGATGGGGACAGATACGCAGTATTTT | CSATGRMGTDTQYF
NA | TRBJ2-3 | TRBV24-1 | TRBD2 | TGTGCCACCAGTCATATACTAGCGGGAGTGGCAGATACGCAGTATTTT | CATSHILAGVADTQYF
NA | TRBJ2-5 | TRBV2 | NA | TGTGCCAGCAGTGAATTGGGCGGGTTCCAAGAGACCCAGTACTTC | CASSELGGFQETQYF
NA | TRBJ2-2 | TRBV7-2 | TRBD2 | TGTGCCAGCAGCTTTCAGGGAGGGACCGGGGAGCTGTTTTTT | CASSFQGGTGELFF
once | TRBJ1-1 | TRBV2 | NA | TGTGCCAGCAGGTCCGGGACCGTCATTGAAGCTTTCTTT | CASRSGTVIEAFF
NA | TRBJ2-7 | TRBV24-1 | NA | TGTGCCACCAGTGATTGGACGGGGTCCACCTACGAGCAGTACTTC | CATSDWTGSTYEQYF
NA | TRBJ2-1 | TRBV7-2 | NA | TGTGCCAGCAGGGGGACGGGACATGCCCGCAATGAGCAGTTCTTC | CASRGTGHARNEQFF
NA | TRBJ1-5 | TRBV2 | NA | TGTGCCAGCAGTCAGGACGGCATCAATCAGCCCCAGCATTTT | CASSQDGINQPQHF
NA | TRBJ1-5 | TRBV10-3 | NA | TGTGCCATCAGTGAGGTGGATCAGCCCCAGCATTTT | CAISEVDQPQHF
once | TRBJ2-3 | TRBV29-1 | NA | TGCAGCGTTCGGACAGTCACAGATACGCAGTATTTT | CSVRTVTDTQYF
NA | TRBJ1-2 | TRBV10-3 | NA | TGTGCCATCAGTGAGGCAGGGGTTTATGGCTACACCTTC | CAISEAGVYGYTF
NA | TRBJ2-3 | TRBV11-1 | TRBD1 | TGTGCCAGCAGCGGGACAGGGGTTTTTGGCACAGATACGCAGTATTTT | CASSGTGVFGTDTQYF
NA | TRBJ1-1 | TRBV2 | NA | TGTGCCAGCAGTGAACAGAGAAACACTGAAGCTTTCTTT | CASSEQRNTEAFF
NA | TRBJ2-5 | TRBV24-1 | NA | TGTGCCACCAGTGATTCCGGACTCGGAGAGACCCAGTACTTC | CATSDSGLGETQYF
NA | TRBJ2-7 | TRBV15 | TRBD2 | TGTGCCACCAGCAGGGGTTTAGGTGGGAGGGCCGGTTACGAGCAGTACTTC | CATSRGLGGRAGYEQYF